Here is one T cell receptor (beta chain) with its context. The CDR3 has 15 residues. The V segment lost 2 bases and the J segment 2 bases; nucleotides outside the gene matches: 5. Germline V lookup: CDR1 MNHEY, CDR2 SMNVEV (reference sequence). The sample belongs to a study of technical replicates of blood from several donors. The data were produced by immunoSEQ multiplex PCR, yet TCRdb's version contains in-frame clones alone and is incomplete. Found here are tens of thousands of clones, approximately 92% of them singletons; the top ten hold approximately 0.34%. The V and J genes are TRBV27 and TRBJ2-7; the match to TRBD1 covers 8 bases. This TCR came from a human donor in good health. Sample: T cells isolated from PBMCs. This CDR3 is CASSLEWDRPYEQYF. The DNA for the CDR3 is TGTGCCAGCAGTTTAGAATGGGACAGGCCCTACGAGCAGTACTTC.